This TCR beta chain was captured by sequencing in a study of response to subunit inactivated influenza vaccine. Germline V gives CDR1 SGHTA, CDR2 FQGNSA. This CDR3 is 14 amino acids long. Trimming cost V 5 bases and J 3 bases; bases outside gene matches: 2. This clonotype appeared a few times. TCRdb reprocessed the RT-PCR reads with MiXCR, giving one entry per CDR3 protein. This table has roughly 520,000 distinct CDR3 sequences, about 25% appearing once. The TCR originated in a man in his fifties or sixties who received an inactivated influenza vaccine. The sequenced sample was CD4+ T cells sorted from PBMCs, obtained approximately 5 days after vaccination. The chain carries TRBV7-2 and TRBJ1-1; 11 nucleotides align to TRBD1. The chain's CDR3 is CASSGQGAYTEAFF. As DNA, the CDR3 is TGTGCCAGCAGCGGACAGGGGGCGTACACTGAAGCTTTCTTT.